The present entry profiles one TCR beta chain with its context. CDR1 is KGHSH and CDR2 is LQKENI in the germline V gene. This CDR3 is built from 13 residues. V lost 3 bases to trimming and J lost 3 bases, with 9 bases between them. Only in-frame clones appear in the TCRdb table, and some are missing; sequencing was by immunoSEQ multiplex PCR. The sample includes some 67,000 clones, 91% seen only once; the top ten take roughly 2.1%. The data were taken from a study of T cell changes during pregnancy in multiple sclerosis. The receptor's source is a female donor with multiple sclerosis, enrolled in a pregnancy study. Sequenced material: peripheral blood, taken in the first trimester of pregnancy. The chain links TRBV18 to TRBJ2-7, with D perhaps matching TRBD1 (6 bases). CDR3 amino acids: CASSPDSFYEQYF. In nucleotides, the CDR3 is TGTGCCAGCTCACCGGACAGCTTCTACGAGCAGTACTTC.